Listed below are T cell receptor beta chains from one sample, sequenced in a study of T cell responses to AZD1222 COVID-19 vaccine. Some clones are missing from TCRdb's copy, which holds only in-frame ones; the method was immunoSEQ multiplex PCR. The sample consists of approximately 180,000 clones, about 87% of them appearing once. This material consisted of peripheral blood, taken 28 days after the second dose of the MenACWY control vaccine. These receptors were collected from an adult who received the MenACWY meningococcal vaccine as a control. The CDR3 runs from the conserved cysteine through the conserved F or W. A D gene is named only where the DNA matches it firmly. Size tells how often a clone was seen (once, few, many) or the class of an expanded clone, and some rows leave it out.

J gene,clone size,D gene,V gene,CDR3 protein,CDR3 DNA
TRBJ1-2,.,.,TRBV28,CASSYDYGYTF,TGTGCCAGCAGTTACGATTACGGCTACACCTTC
TRBJ2-7,.,.,TRBV4-1,CASSGGKEQYF,TGCGCCAGCAGCGGGGGGAAAGAGCAGTACTTC
TRBJ1-4,once,.,TRBV5-6,CASSNGRYEKLFF,TGTGCCAGCAGCAACGGGCGTTACGAAAAACTGTTTTTT
TRBJ1-5,.,.,TRBV4-3,CASSQDPSWQPQHF,TGCGCCAGCAGCCAAGACCCATCGTGGCAGCCCCAGCATTTT
TRBJ2-7,.,TRBD1,TRBV28,CASSLVGQGAHEQYF,TGTGCCAGCAGTTTAGTGGGACAGGGGGCCCACGAGCAGTACTTC
TRBJ2-5,.,.,TRBV7-3,CASSLGARKGETQYF,TGTGCCAGCAGCTTAGGAGCCCGTAAGGGAGAGACCCAGTACTTC
TRBJ1-5,.,.,TRBV5-6,CASSLWNQPQHF,TGTGCCAGCAGCTTGTGGAATCAGCCCCAGCATTTT
TRBJ1-1,.,.,TRBV30,CAWTPQGLDVAEAFF,TGTGCCTGGACCCCGCAGGGGCTGGATGTAGCTGAAGCTTTCTTT
TRBJ1-1,.,.,TRBV28,CASSLRSSEAFF,TGTGCCAGCAGTTTAAGGTCGAGTGAAGCTTTCTTT
TRBJ1-3,.,TRBD1,TRBV19,CASTRGGHSGNTIYF,TGTGCCAGTACCAGGGGGGGTCACTCTGGAAACACCATATATTTT
TRBJ1-2,.,TRBD1,TRBV5-6,CASSTRQGPRDGYTF,TGTGCCAGCAGCACAAGACAGGGTCCGCGTGATGGCTACACCTTC
TRBJ1-5,.,.,TRBV6-5,CAGGVGDGPQHF,TGTGCCGGGGGAGTTGGTGATGGGCCCCAGCATTTT
TRBJ2-2,.,.,TRBV23-1,CASSQSEAGSTNTGELFF,TGCGCCAGCAGTCAATCGGAGGCAGGGAGTACGAACACCGGGGAGCTGTTTTTT
TRBJ2-1,.,.,TRBV5-1,CASSLWRARGESNEQFF,TGCGCCAGCAGCTTGTGGAGGGCGCGGGGCGAGAGCAATGAGCAGTTCTTC
TRBJ1-5,.,.,TRBV2,CASARGDLTGQPQHF,TGTGCCAGCGCTAGGGGGGACCTCACGGGTCAGCCCCAGCATTTT
TRBJ1-5,.,.,TRBV14,CASTLDSLNQPQHF,TGTGCCAGCACCCTGGACAGCCTCAATCAGCCCCAGCATTTT
TRBJ1-2,.,.,TRBV5-6,CASSVGQPNYGYTF,TGTGCCAGCAGCGTCGGACAGCCGAACTATGGCTACACCTTC
TRBJ2-7,.,.,TRBV28,CASSLGGEQYF,TGTGCCAGCAGTCTAGGGGGCGAGCAGTACTTC
TRBJ1-5,.,TRBD1,TRBV4-3,CASSQQLRQGHAGEPQHF,TGCGCCAGCAGCCAACAGTTAAGACAGGGCCACGCCGGGGAGCCCCAGCATTTT
TRBJ2-7,.,TRBD2,TRBV9,CASSVSSGAAYEQYF,TGTGCCAGCAGCGTATCTAGCGGAGCGGCCTACGAGCAGTACTTC
TRBJ2-2,.,TRBD1,TRBV9,CASSATGGNTGELFF,TGTGCCAGCAGCGCTACAGGGGGCAACACCGGGGAGCTGTTTTTT
TRBJ2-7,once,.,TRBV12-3/TRBV12-4,CASSLGGEQYF,TGTGCCAGCAGTCTTGGGGGCGAGCAGTACTTC
TRBJ1-3,.,.,TRBV5-1,CASSSDRNTIYF,TGCGCCAGCAGCTCGGACAGAAACACCATATATTTT
TRBJ1-5,.,TRBD1,TRBV2,CASSDAGDSRRGQPQHF,TGTGCCAGCAGCGACGCGGGGGACAGTCGAAGGGGTCAGCCCCAGCATTTT
TRBJ1-1,.,.,TRBV7-9,CASTRWGENTEAFF,TGTGCCAGCACTCGCTGGGGGGAAAACACTGAAGCTTTCTTT
TRBJ2-7,.,TRBD2,TRBV28,CASRGGEASSYEQYF,TGTGCCAGCAGGGGAGGGGAGGCGTCTTCGTACGAGCAGTACTTC
TRBJ2-7,once,TRBD2,TRBV5-1,CASSLTGLGALYEQYF,TGCGCCAGCAGCTTGACTGGACTAGGGGCCCTCTACGAGCAGTACTTC
TRBJ1-5,.,.,TRBV7-9,CASSFLDQPQHF,TGTGCCAGCAGCTTTCTCGATCAGCCCCAGCATTTT
TRBJ2-7,.,.,TRBV18,CASSSDKSLRGHEQYF,TGTGCCAGCTCATCGGACAAGTCGCTCCGAGGTCACGAGCAGTACTTC